Listed here are 11 T cell receptor beta chains from one sample, sequenced in a study of blood T cell repertoires in COVID-19 (dated by TCRdb to 2020 to 2021). Library method: the immunoSEQ multiplex PCR assay. TCRdb's version of the immuneACCESS table is confined to in-frame rearrangements and falls short of the full clone set. An unresolved V gene accounts for under half of the shortfall where checked; the remainder is of unknown origin. Across this sample there are roughly 230,000 clones, with roughly 91% seen only once. The ten most abundant clones make up about 7% of the sample. Sequenced sample: PBMCs or T cells enriched from blood (not recorded which). The receptors derive from a man in his thirties or forties in a cohort exposed to, infected with or recovered from COVID-19 (not recorded which).

The V gene is TRBV6-6, the J gene TRBJ2-4; 8 bases are a match to TRBD1. V shed 7 bases and J 5 bases; nucleotides not matched to a gene: 7. The germline CDR1 and CDR2 sequences are MNHNY and SVGAGI (reference sequence). The CDR3 length is 14 residues. The CDR3 sequence is CASTQTGVQNIQYF. The CDR3, as DNA: TGTGCCAGCACCCAGACAGGGGTCCAAAACATTCAGTACTTC.

This chain connects TRBV6-5 to TRBJ1-1, with 8 bases lining up with TRBD1. The CDR3 is made up of 15 amino acids. Germline V gene lookup returns CDR1 MNHEY and CDR2 SVGAGI. The trim removed 4 bases at V and 10 bases at J, leaving 14 bases unmatched. The CDR3 spells CASSFRDRSKVRAFF. The CDR3 DNA sequence: TGTGCCAGCAGTTTCCGGGACAGGTCTAAAGTGCGAGCTTTCTTT.

This chain uses TRBV5-1 with TRBJ2-3; tentative D call: TRBD2 (6 bases). This CDR3 comprises 15 residues. The V end was cut by 4 bases, the J end by 4 bases, with 16 bases between. Germline V gene data show CDR1 as SGHRS and CDR2 as YFSETQ. Here the CDR3 DNA reads TGCGCCAGCAGCGGGGGGAGCGGTTCGGCAGATACGCAGTATTTT. Protein product: CASSGGSGSADTQYF.

The genes are TRBV5-6 and TRBJ2-1; D is uncertain. The ends were cut back, 4 bases at V and 5 bases at J, with 10 bases in the middle. Germline CDR1 and CDR2: SGHDT and YYEEEE. This CDR3 has 13 amino acids. The CDR3 coding sequence is TGTGCCAGCAGCACATCTACTAACAATGAGCAGTTCTTC. Protein: CASSTSTNNEQFF.

This clone has only a few counts. The chain carries TRBV9 and TRBJ2-7, with 9 nucleotides matching TRBD1. The CDR3 spans 15 residues. J lost 0 bases, V lost 3 bases, and 4 bases had no gene match. CDR1 is SGDLS and CDR2 is YYNGEE in the germline V gene. CDR3 coding DNA: TGTGCCAGCAGCGCACGGACAGGGGTCTCCTACGAGCAGTACTTC. As protein: CASSARTGVSYEQYF.

J is TRBJ1-2 and V is TRBV3-1 (or the pseudogene TRBV3-2), with TRBD1 matching over 7 bases. There are 16 residues in the CDR3. V lost 0 bases to trimming and J lost 1 base; unmatched junction nucleotides: 5. Germline assignment: CDR1 LGHDT and CDR2 YNNKEL (reference sequence). The CDR3 loop reads CASSQDVTGDNYGYTF. CDR3 sequence (DNA): TGTGCCAGCAGCCAAGATGTAACAGGGGATAACTATGGCTACACCTTC.

The chain combines TRBV19 with TRBJ2-1; 12 bases map to TRBD1. Germline V gene data show CDR1 as LNHDA and CDR2 as SQIVND (reference sequence). J lost 8 bases, V lost 3 bases, and 2 bases had no gene match. The CDR3 consists of 14 residues. The CDR3 protein is CASSMGQGAHEQFF. For the CDR3, the DNA is TGTGCCAGTAGTATGGGACAGGGGGCCCATGAGCAGTTCTTC.

The rearrangement links TRBV18 to TRBJ2-1, with D unclear. Trimming left V 3 bases short and J 6 bases short, with 9 bases between. The germline V gene has CDR1 KGHSH and CDR2 LQKENI. The CDR3 loop spans 13 amino acids. This CDR3 reads CASSPTSGNEQFF. The CDR3 DNA reads TGTGCCAGCTCACCCACCTCGGGCAATGAGCAGTTCTTC.

This sequence joins TRBV2 and TRBJ2-7; 12 positions agree with TRBD2. V shed 4 bases, J shed 0 bases, and the junction held 1 base outside the gene matches. The CDR3 length is 15 residues. The germline V gene has CDR1 SNHLY and CDR2 FYNNEI. CDR3 in DNA: TGTGCCAGCAGTGGGACTAGCGGGATCTCCTACGAGCAGTACTTC. Amino acid sequence: CASSGTSGISYEQYF.

This clone has just one count. V gene TRBV10-2 combines with J gene TRBJ1-1; unclear D gene. The ends were cut back, 6 bases at V and 9 bases at J, with 11 bases in the middle. The CDR3 has 11 amino acids. Germline CDR1 and CDR2: WSHSY and SAAADI. CDR3 in DNA: TGCGCCAGCAGAGATCAGGTGAAAGCTTTCTTT. It yields the protein CASRDQVKAFF.

This clone has a single count. V gene TRBV18 combines with J gene TRBJ1-1; 8 positions match TRBD1. This CDR3 comprises 16 residues. The trim removed 4 bases at V and 0 bases at J, leaving 7 bases unmatched. Germline CDR1 KGHSH, CDR2 LQKENI. CDR3 nucleotides: TGTGCCAGCTCACTAGGACAGGGACGGATGAACACTGAAGCTTTCTTT. Protein product: CASSLGQGRMNTEAFF.